One sample yielded the 29 T cell receptor beta chains listed below, sequenced in a study of CD8 T cells in ankylosing spondylitis. Study-wide findings and caveats: Several highly homologous variants made up a TCR beta motif that seemed to typify ankylosing spondylitis blood.

Which antigens these TCRs recognize remains unknown. In TCRdb, the 5' RACE reads were re-called with MiXCR into one record per CDR3 protein. The sample shows some 800,000 distinct CDR3 sequences, 12% of them seen only once. The sequencing sample was made of blood, either unsorted or a sorted T cell fraction (not recorded which). The receptors originated from a male donor with ankylosing spondylitis.

This clonotype appeared many times. The V call is TRBV12-3 or TRBV12-4, the J call TRBJ2-5; no reliable D call. This CDR3 region has 13 residues. Trimming stripped 3 bases from V and 5 bases from J, with 10 bases between. DNA of the CDR3: TGTGCCAGCAGTTTTGGGCAGAAGGAGACCCAGTACTTC. This codes for CASSFGQKETQYF.

This clonotype was detected many times. The CDR3 bases are TGTGCCAGCAGCCCCGGACAGGGTGAAGAAAAACTGTTTTTT. Translated, it gives CASSPGQGEEKLFF. V and J are TRBV4-2 and TRBJ1-4; 8 positions match TRBD1. V was clipped by 4 bases and J by 8 bases; unmatched bases: 6. Germline lookup yields CDR1 LGHNA and CDR2 YNFKEQ. This CDR3 comprises 14 residues.

This chain connects TRBV15 to TRBJ1-2, with 7 bases identical to TRBD1. Trimming cost V 3 bases and J 3 bases; bases outside gene matches: 4. Germline V CDR1 and CDR2: LNHNV, YYDKDF (reference sequence). CDR3 length equals 14 residues. CDR3 in DNA: TGTGCCACCAGCAGGGACAGGCCTGACTATGGCTACACCTTC. Protein sequence: CATSRDRPDYGYTF.

This clonotype was recorded many times. The rearrangement links TRBV4-3 to TRBJ1-6, with D uncertain. Germline CDR1 reads LGHNA; CDR2 reads YSLEER. Trimming removed 1 base from V and 5 bases from J, with 6 bases in between. The CDR3 extends over 14 amino acids. The CDR3 DNA follows: TGCGCCAGCAGCCAAGGACGGGATAATTCACCCCTCCACTTT. Encoded protein: CASSQGRDNSPLHF.

In this sample, this clonotype turned up a few times. One junction end disagrees with the germline gene, perhaps due to a read error. The J gene is TRBJ2-5, the V gene TRBV7-9; perhaps D is TRBD1 or TRBD2 (5 bases each). CDR3 size: 13 residues. Germline CDR1 and CDR2: SEHNR and FQNEAQ (reference sequence). The CDR3, as DNA: TGTGCCGGGGGTGTTGGAACAAGAGAGGCCCAGTACTTC. Translating gives CAGGVGTREAQYF.

This clonotype has only a few counts. The gene calls are TRBV9 and TRBJ1-5; D may be TRBD1 (5 bases). This CDR3 has 15 amino acids. The germline V gene encodes CDR1 SGDLS and CDR2 YYNGEE. Deletions cut 5 bases from V and 1 base from J, with 13 bases between. The CDR3 loop is CASSDGTASNQPQHF. The DNA for the CDR3 is TGTGCCAGCAGTGACGGGACGGCCAGCAATCAGCCCCAGCATTTT. The entire variable domain, with the rest obtained from reference TRBV9 and TRBJ1-5, is as follows: DSGVTQTPKHLITATGQRVTLRCSPRSGDLSVYWYQQSLDQGLQFLIQYYNGEERAKGNILERFSAQQFPDLHSELNLSSLELGDSALYFCASSDGTASNQPQHFGDGTRLSIL.

This clonotype has only a few counts. The chain uses TRBV11-2 and TRBJ1-1; D remains ambiguous. CDR3 length: 16 amino acids. Germline loops: CDR1 SGHAT, CDR2 FQNNGV. V was shortened by 1 base and J by 4 bases, with 16 bases between the two germline ends. CDR3 sequence reads: CASSLGSPGASTEAFF. CDR3 in DNA: TGTGCCAGCAGCTTAGGGTCACCAGGTGCTAGCACTGAAGCTTTCTTT.

This clonotype was seen a handful of times. This sequence joins TRBV18 and TRBJ1-1, with D possibly being TRBD1 (5 bases). Looked up from germline, CDR1 is KGHSH and CDR2 is LQKENI. Between the trimmed V and J ends, which lost 2 bases and 3 bases, there was a span of 19 bases. The CDR3 extends over 17 amino acids. The CDR3 loop reads CASSPGSRAGGYTEAFF. The DNA of the CDR3 is TGTGCCAGCTCACCAGGGTCCAGGGCGGGGGGATACACTGAAGCTTTCTTT.

The genes are TRBV20-1 and TRBJ2-7; 9 bases fit TRBD1. The CDR3 has 16 amino acids. Losses at the gene ends were 2 bases for V and 6 bases for J; bases not matched to a gene: 14. CDR1 is DFQATT, CDR2 SNEGSKA, per germline (reference sequence). In DNA form, the CDR3 reads TGCAGTGCTAGAAAATGGGACGGGACAGGGTCCAGCGAGCAGTACTTC. As protein: CSARKWDGTGSSEQYF.

This clonotype was detected ten times or more. The CDR3 nucleotides read TGCGCCAGGCCGGGACTAGCGGATTACAATGAGCAGTTCTTC. The encoded protein is CARPGLADYNEQFF. The chain employs TRBV5-1 and TRBJ2-1, with 11 bases lining up with TRBD2. Germline assignment: CDR1 SGHRS and CDR2 YFSETQ. The CDR3 extends over 14 amino acids. With 8 bases clipped from V and 4 bases from J, the junction kept 5 bases outside the gene matches.

The rearrangement joins TRBV11-2 to TRBJ2-1; the D gene could be TRBD1 or TRBD2 (6 bases each). The germline V gene has CDR1 SGHAT and CDR2 FQNNGV. The CDR3 spans 18 residues. V shed 6 bases and J shed 9 bases, with 30 bases lying between them. The CDR3 here is CASRSLRGADRIRGEQFF. The CDR3 nucleotides are TGTGCCAGCAGATCATTGAGGGGGGCCGATAGGATTAGGGGTGAGCAGTTCTTC.

The rearrangement uses TRBV7-9 and TRBJ2-3; D might be TRBD1 (6 bases). This CDR3 is 13 amino acids long. Germline loops: CDR1 SEHNR, CDR2 FQNEAQ (reference sequence). V shed 5 bases and J shed 5 bases, with 11 bases lying between them. Here the CDR3 reads CASSNVGGDTQYF. Here the CDR3 DNA reads TGTGCCAGCAGCAACGTAGGGGGAGATACGCAGTATTTT. The full variable domain, completed using reference TRBV7-9 and TRBJ2-3, is DTGVSQNPRHKITKRGQNVTFRCDPISEHNRLYWYRQTLGQGPEFLTYFQNEAQLEKSRLLSDRFSAERPKGSFSTLEIQRTEQGDSAMYLCASSNVGGDTQYFGPGTRLTVL.

This clonotype was detected only a few times. The chain has TRBV20-1 and TRBJ2-7; 7 bases line up with TRBD1. In germline, CDR1 is DFQATT, CDR2 SNEGSKA (reference sequence). This CDR3 region has 13 residues. Trimming took 6 bases from V and 6 from J; bases not matched to a gene: 11. The CDR3 nucleotides are TGCAGTGCCGGCCGGACAGGATTGGCCGAGCAGTACTTC. Amino acid sequence: CSAGRTGLAEQYF.

The CDR3 nucleotides read TGCAGTGCAGAAGCTAGCGGGGACTACGAGCAGTACTTC. This translates into CSAEASGDYEQYF. The chain links TRBV20-1 to TRBJ2-7; TRBD2 matches 9 bases. The CDR3 is made up of 13 amino acids. From germline, CDR1 is DFQATT and CDR2 SNEGSKA (reference sequence). Trimming at V came to 6 bases and at J to 3 bases, leaving 6 bases not matched to a gene.

Many counts were recorded for this clonotype. The rearrangement joins TRBV7-9 to TRBJ2-3, with D hard to call. Per germline, CDR1 SEHNR and CDR2 FQNEAQ (reference sequence). V was cut by 1 base and J by 2 bases, with 7 bases left in between. This CDR3 comprises 14 residues. The CDR3 here is CASSLGRHTDTQYF. In nucleotides, the CDR3 is TGTGCCAGCAGCTTAGGGCGACACACAGATACGCAGTATTTT.

This chain joins TRBV10-3 and TRBJ1-1; D may be TRBD1 (5 bases). V gave up 7 bases and J gave up 1 base, with 13 bases separating them. CDR1 is ENHRY, CDR2 SYGVKD, per germline. CDR3 length: 14 amino acids. In DNA form, the CDR3 reads TGTGCCATCACTAGTTGGGGGACGAACACTGAAGCTTTCTTT. Protein: CAITSWGTNTEAFF.

The rearrangement links TRBV15 to TRBJ2-3, with D perhaps TRBD2 (6 bases). Trimming took off 5 bases at V and 6 bases at J, with 24 bases between the two ends. This CDR3 comprises 17 residues. Germline V gene sequence: CDR1 LNHNV, CDR2 YYDKDF (reference sequence). The CDR3, as DNA: TGTGCCACCAGCTCTATACGGGACTCAGGAGGGGCGGATACGCAGTATTTT. Amino acids: CATSSIRDSGGADTQYF.

This CDR3 is CSARGIQGSSSVGQYF. For the CDR3, the DNA is TGCAGTGCTAGAGGGATACAAGGGTCGTCGAGTGTCGGGCAGTACTTC. V usage is TRBV20-1 and J usage is TRBJ2-7; D not certain. Germline CDR1 DFQATT, CDR2 SNEGSKA (reference sequence). Trimming removed 1 base from V and 9 bases from J, with 25 bases in between. There are 16 residues in the CDR3.

This clonotype showed up just a few times. V is TRBV5-1 and J is TRBJ2-7, with TRBD1 matching over 8 bases. Germline loops: CDR1 SGHRS, CDR2 YFSETQ. Trimming at V came to 4 bases and at J to 5 bases, leaving 8 bases not matched to a gene. The CDR3 length is 14 residues. CDR3 coding DNA: TGCGCCAGCAGCCCTAGACAGGGGAAAAACGAGCAGTACTTC. This translates into CASSPRQGKNEQYF. The full variable domain, completed using reference TRBV5-1 and TRBJ2-7, is KAGVTQTPRYLIKTRGQQVTLSCSPISGHRSVSWYQQTPGQGLQFLFEYFSETQRNKGNFPGRFSGRQFSNSRSEMNVSTLELGDSALYLCASSPRQGKNEQYFGPGTRLTVT.

This clonotype was observed a handful of times. This chain uses TRBV20-1 with TRBJ2-3; 9 nucleotides line up with TRBD2. CDR1 is DFQATT and CDR2 is SNEGSKA in the germline V gene (reference sequence). The CDR3 has 15 amino acids. V gave up 3 bases and J gave up 4 bases; unmatched junction bases: 8. This chain's CDR3 is CSASVREGRADTQYF. The CDR3 bases are TGCAGTGCTAGTGTGCGGGAGGGCCGGGCAGATACGCAGTATTTT.

There are many counts of this clonotype. V is TRBV7-6 and J is TRBJ1-6; D gene unclear. Germline assignment: CDR1 SGHVS and CDR2 FNYEAQ. With 1 base removed from V and 7 bases from J, the gap between germline ends came to 11 bases. This CDR3 is 15 amino acids long. CDR3 amino acids: CASSLGYNRNSPLHF. DNA of the CDR3: TGTGCCAGCAGCTTAGGGTATAATAGGAATTCACCCCTCCACTTT.

The V gene is TRBV4-2, the J gene TRBJ1-4, with unresolved D. V lost 0 bases and J 5 bases, leaving 13 bases between the germline ends. The CDR3 sequence is 16 residues long. Germline lookup yields CDR1 LGHNA and CDR2 YNFKEQ. The CDR3 DNA is TGTGCCAGCAGCCAAGATCCCCATGCCACAAATGAAAAACTGTTTTTT. Protein: CASSQDPHATNEKLFF.

This clonotype came up many times. This sequence joins TRBV5-1 and TRBJ2-1; 10 nucleotides match TRBD2. The CDR3 totals 18 residues. J was trimmed by 0 bases and V by 7 bases; bases with no gene match: 13. Germline lookup yields CDR1 SGHRS and CDR2 YFSETQ. CDR3 protein: CASGLGLALKSSYNEQFF. For the CDR3, the DNA is TGCGCCAGCGGCCTGGGACTAGCGCTCAAAAGCTCCTACAATGAGCAGTTCTTC.

This clonotype showed up many times. J is TRBJ2-3 and V is TRBV29-1; the D gene is possibly TRBD2 (6 bases). Trimming cost V 8 bases and J 6 bases, with 15 bases left between them. CDR1 and CDR2 (germline): SQVTM, ANQGSEA. There are 12 residues in the CDR3. The CDR3, as DNA: TGCAGCTTTGGACCGCTAGCGGATACGCAGTATTTT. It specifies CSFGPLADTQYF.

V usage is TRBV9 and J usage is TRBJ2-7; 10 nucleotides align to TRBD2. The CDR3 covers 16 residues. In germline, CDR1 is SGDLS, CDR2 YYNGEE. Germline trimming cut 3 bases from V and 2 bases from J; bases unmatched to any gene: 8. The CDR3 region is CASSGGGTSVPYEQYF. DNA of the CDR3: TGTGCCAGCAGCGGCGGCGGGACTAGCGTTCCCTACGAGCAGTACTTC.

Concerning this clonotype itself: A much larger clone differs by one base, so this may be a read error. The V and J genes are TRBV28 and TRBJ1-2; unclear D gene. The CDR3 contains 12 residues. Trimming shortened V by 5 bases and J by 3 bases, and 7 bases separated the two germline ends. CDR1 and CDR2 (germline): MDHEN, SYDVKM. In DNA, the CDR3 is TGTGCCAGCAGTGGGAGTGACTATGGCTACACCTTC. Amino acids: CASSGSDYGYTF.

This clonotype was detected a few times. The gene calls are TRBV7-2 and TRBJ2-3; TRBD1 is a possible D gene (6 bases). The germline gives CDR1 SGHTA, CDR2 FQGNSA. V was shortened by 6 bases and J by 3 bases, with 19 bases between the two germline ends. CDR3 size: 16 residues. Written as DNA, the CDR3 is TGTGCCAGCAGGTCAGCTTCGTTCCAGGGGACAGATACGCAGTATTTT. It yields the protein CASRSASFQGTDTQYF.

CDR3: CASTETGAPSGNTIYF. In DNA, the CDR3 is TGCGCCAGTACCGAAACAGGGGCTCCCTCTGGAAACACCATATATTTT. The chain joins TRBV4-3 to TRBJ1-3, with 7 bases aligning to TRBD1. Per the germline V gene, CDR1 is LGHNA and CDR2 is YSLEER. The CDR3 has 16 amino acids. With 9 bases clipped from V and 0 bases from J, the junction kept 11 bases outside the gene matches.

V is TRBV29-1 and J is TRBJ2-1; TRBD1 aligns across 9 bases. The junction had 4 bases not matched to a gene; V was cut back by 4 bases and J by 9 bases. The CDR3 is 12 amino acids. Germline CDR1 reads SQVTM; CDR2 reads ANQGSEA. In DNA form, the CDR3 reads TGCAGCGTTGGACAGGGGGTGGTTGAGCAGTTCTTC. Amino acid sequence: CSVGQGVVEQFF.